These 19 T cell receptor beta chains were all obtained from the same sample, sequenced in a study of vaccination effects on CD4 cells after COVID-19. Their antigens remain unidentified. Sequencing used immunoSEQ multiplex PCR; TCRdb keeps in-frame clones, though not all of them. The repertoire holds tens of thousands of clones, with approximately 79% as singletons. Having been cultured for less than 13 days, the cells underwent CD4+ T cell isolation. Of the BNT162b2 and mRNA-1273 vaccines, participants received two doses of one or the other. The sequencing used CD4+ T cells from PBMCs cultured without peptide, collected after COVID-19 vaccination. The receptor set was obtained from a human donor who received a COVID-19 vaccine.

This sequence joins TRBV18 and TRBJ1-3; D is ambiguous. The CDR3 runs to 16 residues. V shed 3 bases and J shed 0 bases, with 12 bases lying between them. Germline loops: CDR1 KGHSH, CDR2 LQKENI. The chain's CDR3 is CASSPSRLRSGNTIYF. The CDR3 DNA sequence: TGTGCCAGCTCACCGTCCCGACTCCGCTCTGGAAACACCATATATTTT.

V usage is TRBV2 and J usage is TRBJ2-2; perhaps TRBD2 as D (6 bases). The CDR3 consists of 14 residues. The V gene's germline CDR1 is SNHLY and CDR2 FYNNEI. V was clipped by 7 bases and J by 1 base, with 10 bases between them. CDR3 sequence: CASTGELNTGELFF. CDR3 DNA sequence: TGTGCCAGCACGGGGGAGCTGAACACCGGGGAGCTGTTTTTT.

The V and J genes are TRBV5-5 and TRBJ1-3; a weak D match, TRBD1 (6 bases). The V and J ends lost 0 bases and 3 bases respectively, with 13 bases between them. Germline CDR1 reads SGHKS; CDR2 reads YYEKEE (reference sequence). This CDR3 contains 16 residues. CDR3 amino acids: CASSLAWGRYGNTIYF. As DNA, the CDR3 is TGTGCCAGCAGCTTGGCTTGGGGGCGATATGGAAACACCATATATTTT.

The rearrangement uses TRBV7-3 and TRBJ2-1; maybe TRBD1 (6 bases). Trimming shortened V by 2 bases and J by 7 bases, and 12 bases separated the two germline ends. The CDR3 length is 14 residues. The V gene's germline CDR1 is SGHTA and CDR2 FQGTGA. CDR3 protein: CASSLGQIGNEQFF. DNA for the CDR3: TGTGCCAGCAGCTTAGGACAGATTGGGAATGAGCAGTTCTTC. Full variable domain (rest looked up from reference TRBV7-3 and TRBJ2-1): GAGVSQTPSNKVTEKGKYVELRCDPISGHTALYWYRQSLGQGPEFLIYFQGTGAADDSGLPNDRFFAVRPEGSVSTLKIQRTERGDSAVYLCASSLGQIGNEQFFGPGTRLTVL.

This chain uses TRBV6-2 or TRBV6-3 with TRBJ1-2; D not resolved. Germline values: CDR1 MNHEY, CDR2 SVGEGT. This CDR3 is built from 13 residues. V lost 8 bases, J lost 3 bases, and 13 bases lay in between. The CDR3 sequence is CASCSSNYYGYTF. Written as DNA, the CDR3 is TGTGCCAGCTGTTCTTCAAACTACTATGGCTACACCTTC.

The CDR3 here is CASSHGTGGGNIQYF. The DNA of the CDR3 is TGCGCCAGCAGTCACGGGACAGGAGGGGGTAACATTCAGTACTTC. The chain employs TRBV10-1 and TRBJ2-4, with TRBD1 matching over 8 bases. This CDR3 has 15 amino acids. Germline CDR1 reads WNHNN; CDR2 reads SYGVQD (reference sequence). Trimming removed 5 bases from V and 7 bases from J; junction bases left unmatched: 10.

V and J are TRBV6-2 or TRBV6-3 and TRBJ2-3, with TRBD2 identical over 10 bases. V lost 5 bases, J lost 5 bases, and 10 bases stayed unmatched. Per the germline V gene, CDR1 is MNHEY and CDR2 is SVGEGT. The length of the CDR3 is 16 residues. CDR3 loop: CASSEDRLAGEDTQYF. The CDR3 nucleotides are TGTGCCAGCAGTGAGGATCGGCTAGCGGGGGAAGATACGCAGTATTTT.

This chain uses TRBV19 with TRBJ2-6, with D possibly matching TRBD1 (6 bases). This CDR3 has 17 amino acids. Between the trimmed V and J ends, which lost 4 bases and 0 bases, there was a span of 13 bases. Germline loops: CDR1 LNHDA, CDR2 SQIVND (reference sequence). CDR3 loop: CASSKQGSFSGANVLTF. CDR3 in DNA: TGTGCCAGTAGTAAGCAGGGGTCCTTCTCTGGGGCCAACGTCCTGACTTTC.

V usage is TRBV19 and J usage is TRBJ1-6, with a weak D call TRBD1 (6 bases). The CDR3 contains 14 residues. The V end lost 2 bases, the J end lost 13 bases, and 15 bases lay between the germline ends. Per the germline V gene, CDR1 is LNHDA and CDR2 is SQIVND (reference sequence). CDR3 sequence: CASSIQGSLFPLHF. CDR3 DNA sequence: TGTGCCAGTAGTATACAGGGGTCCCTCTTCCCCCTCCACTTT. The full variable domain, with the rest looked up from reference TRBV19 and TRBJ1-6, is DGGITQSPKYLFRKEGQNVTLSCEQNLNHDAMYWYRQDPGQGLRLIYYSQIVNDFQKGDIAEGYSVSREKKESFPLTVTSAQKNPTAFYLCASSIQGSLFPLHFGNGTRLTVT.

The V call is TRBV5-1, the J call TRBJ2-1; 8 bases are shared with TRBD2. Germline CDR1 reads SGHRS; CDR2 reads YFSETQ. V was pared by 0 bases and J by 11 bases, with 10 bases of the junction left unmatched. The CDR3 is 15 residues long. CDR3 residues: CASSLDLAGLGQQFF. The DNA for the CDR3 is TGCGCCAGCAGCTTGGACCTAGCGGGCCTCGGGCAGCAGTTCTTC. Complete variable domain (other parts from reference TRBV5-1 and TRBJ2-1): KAGVTQTPRYLIKTRGQQVTLSCSPISGHRSVSWYQQTPGQGLQFLFEYFSETQRNKGNFPGRFSGRQFSNSRSEMNVSTLELGDSALYLCASSLDLAGLGQQFFGPGTRLTVL.

The rearrangement links TRBV27 to TRBJ1-2; TRBD1 aligns across 9 bases. The CDR3 has 14 amino acids. The germline CDR1 and CDR2 sequences are MNHEY and SMNVEV (reference sequence). The junction had 2 bases not matched to a gene; V was cut back by 1 base and J by 5 bases. The CDR3 here is CASSLFGTGYGYTF. As DNA, the CDR3 is TGTGCCAGCAGTTTATTTGGGACAGGGTATGGCTACACCTTC.

The chain is built from TRBV25-1 and TRBJ1-1; D unresolved. In germline, CDR1 is MGHDK, CDR2 SYGVNS. This CDR3 is built from 13 residues. Trimming shortened V by 2 bases and J by 0 bases, and 4 bases separated the two germline ends. The CDR3 spells CASSEALNTEAFF. Written as DNA, the CDR3 is TGTGCCAGCAGTGAAGCCCTGAACACTGAAGCTTTCTTT. The variable domain in full, with the rest retrieved from reference TRBV25-1 and TRBJ1-1, is EADIYQTPRYLVIGTGKKITLECSQTMGHDKMYWYQQDPGMELHLIHYSYGVNSTEKGDLSSESTVSRIRTEHFPLTLESARPSHTSQYLCASSEALNTEAFFGQGTRLTVV.

Comment on this clone: Other DNA sequences in this specimen translate into the identical CDR3. The rearrangement uses TRBV18 and TRBJ1-5; 7 bases are shared with TRBD1. CDR3 size: 14 residues. J was trimmed by 2 bases and V by 3 bases; bases with no gene match: 1. Germline V gene data show CDR1 as KGHSH and CDR2 as LQKENI. The CDR3 spells CASSPTGGNQPQHF. DNA of the CDR3: TGTGCCAGCTCACCCACAGGGGGCAATCAGCCCCAGCATTTT.

The rearrangement links TRBV29-1 to TRBJ2-4; D is unresolved. The CDR3 extends over 16 amino acids. The germline V gene encodes CDR1 SQVTM and CDR2 ANQGSEA. V lost 3 bases, J lost 1 base, and 16 bases lay in between. In DNA form, the CDR3 reads TGCAGCGTTGATGGGGTGGCCCTAGGGGCCAAAAACATTCAGTACTTC. It translates to CSVDGVALGAKNIQYF.

This chain connects TRBV6-6 to TRBJ1-5, with 8 bases identical to TRBD1. V lost 6 bases, J lost 6 bases, and 4 bases stayed unmatched. Germline lookup yields CDR1 MNHNY and CDR2 SVGAGI (reference sequence). The CDR3 sequence is 13 residues long. CDR3 sequence: CASRNTGGQPQHF. CDR3 DNA sequence: TGTGCCAGCAGAAACACAGGGGGTCAGCCCCAGCATTTT.

The V gene is TRBV5-4, the J gene TRBJ2-5, with a tentative D call TRBD2 (5 bases). Per the germline V gene, CDR1 is SGHNT and CDR2 is YYREEE (reference sequence). Trimming took off 4 bases at V and 5 bases at J, with 6 bases between the two ends. CDR3 length: 11 amino acids. The CDR3 reads CASSRGETQYF. CDR3 DNA: TGTGCCAGCAGCCGAGGGGAGACCCAGTACTTC.

The V gene is TRBV28, the J gene TRBJ2-1; the D gene could be TRBD1 or TRBD2 (5 bases each). Germline CDR1 is MDHEN and CDR2 is SYDVKM. The CDR3 runs 13 residues. V lost 3 bases to trimming and J lost 8 bases, with 11 bases between them. The CDR3 is CASSLGTKHEQFF. DNA of the CDR3: TGTGCCAGCAGTTTGGGGACGAAGCATGAGCAGTTCTTC.

This chain connects TRBV5-1 to TRBJ2-1; no firm D call. The CDR3 is 13 amino acids. Trimming stripped 2 bases from V and 6 bases from J, with 9 bases between. Germline CDR1 SGHRS, CDR2 YFSETQ. This chain's CDR3 is CASSFGGGNEQFF. CDR3 nucleotides: TGCGCCAGCAGCTTCGGCGGCGGCAATGAGCAGTTCTTC.

This clone was observed a few times. The chain has TRBV7-9 and TRBJ1-3, with TRBD1 matching over 8 bases. The junction had 14 bases not matched to a gene; V was cut back by 6 bases and J by 4 bases. The germline gives CDR1 SEHNR, CDR2 FQNEAQ (reference sequence). CDR3 length: 17 residues. CDR3 DNA: TGTGCCAGCAGGGCAGGGGGCGCCGCTTCTCGAGGAAACACCATATATTTT. The encoded protein is CASRAGGAASRGNTIYF.